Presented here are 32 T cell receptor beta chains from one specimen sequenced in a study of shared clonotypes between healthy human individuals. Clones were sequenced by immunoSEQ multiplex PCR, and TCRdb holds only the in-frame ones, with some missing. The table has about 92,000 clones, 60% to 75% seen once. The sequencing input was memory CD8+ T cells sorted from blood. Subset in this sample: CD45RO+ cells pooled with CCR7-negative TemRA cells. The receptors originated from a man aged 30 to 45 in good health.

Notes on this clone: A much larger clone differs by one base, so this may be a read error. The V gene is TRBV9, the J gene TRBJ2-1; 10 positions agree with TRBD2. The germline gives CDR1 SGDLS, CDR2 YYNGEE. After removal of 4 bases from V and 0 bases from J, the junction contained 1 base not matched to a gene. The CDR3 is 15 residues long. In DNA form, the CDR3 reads TGTGCCAGCAGCCCTAGCGGGAGCTCCTACAATGAGCAGTTCTTC. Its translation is CASSPSGSSYNEQFF.

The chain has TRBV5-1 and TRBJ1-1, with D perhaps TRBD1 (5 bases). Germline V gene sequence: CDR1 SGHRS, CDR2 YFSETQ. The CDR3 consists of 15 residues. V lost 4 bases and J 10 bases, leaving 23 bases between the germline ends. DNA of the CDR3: TGCGCCAGCAGCCTGAACCCCAGGGAGGAACTAAGAGCTTTCTTT. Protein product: CASSLNPREELRAFF.

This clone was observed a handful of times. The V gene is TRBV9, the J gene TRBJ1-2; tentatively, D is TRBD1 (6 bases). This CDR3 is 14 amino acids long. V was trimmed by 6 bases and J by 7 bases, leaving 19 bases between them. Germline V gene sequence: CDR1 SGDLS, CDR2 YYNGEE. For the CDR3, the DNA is TGTGCCAGCAAGGGACAAACGGGGGTGGGTGGCTACACCTTC. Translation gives CASKGQTGVGGYTF. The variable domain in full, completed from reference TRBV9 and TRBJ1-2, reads DSGVTQTPKHLITATGQRVTLRCSPRSGDLSVYWYQQSLDQGLQFLIQYYNGEERAKGNILERFSAQQFPDLHSELNLSSLELGDSALYFCASKGQTGVGGYTFGSGTRLTVV.

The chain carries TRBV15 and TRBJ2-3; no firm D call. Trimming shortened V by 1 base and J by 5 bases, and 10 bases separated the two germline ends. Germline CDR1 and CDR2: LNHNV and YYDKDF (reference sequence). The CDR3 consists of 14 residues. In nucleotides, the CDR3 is TGTGCCACCAGCAGAGTGGGATTACAAGATACGCAGTATTTT. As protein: CATSRVGLQDTQYF.

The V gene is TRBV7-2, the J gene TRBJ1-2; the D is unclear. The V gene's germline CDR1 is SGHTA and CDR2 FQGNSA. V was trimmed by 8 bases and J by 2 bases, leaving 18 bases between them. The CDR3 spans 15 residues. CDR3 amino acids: CASRSPNTPNYGYTF. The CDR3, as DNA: TGTGCCAGCCGCAGCCCAAATACACCGAACTATGGCTACACCTTC.

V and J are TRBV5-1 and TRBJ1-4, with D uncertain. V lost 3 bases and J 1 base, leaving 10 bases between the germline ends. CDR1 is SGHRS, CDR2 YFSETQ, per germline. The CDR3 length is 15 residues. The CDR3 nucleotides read TGCGCCAGCAGCTCCACCTCGGGAACTAATGAAAAACTGTTTTTT. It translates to CASSSTSGTNEKLFF.

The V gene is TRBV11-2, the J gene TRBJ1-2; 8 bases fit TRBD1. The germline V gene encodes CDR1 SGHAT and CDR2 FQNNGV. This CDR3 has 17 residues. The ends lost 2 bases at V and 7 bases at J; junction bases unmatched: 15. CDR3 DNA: TGTGCCAGCAGCTTAATAAAAACAGGGGGGGGTCCTTCTGGCTACACCTTC. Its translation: CASSLIKTGGGPSGYTF.

The CDR3 DNA reads TGCGCCAGCAGCCAATACGGGGGCTCCTACGAGCAGTACTTC. Protein sequence: CASSQYGGSYEQYF. The genes are TRBV4-3 and TRBJ2-7, with a possible D match to TRBD2 (6 bases). V lost 2 bases to trimming and J lost 0 bases, with 8 bases between them. The CDR3 is made up of 14 amino acids. The germline CDR1 and CDR2 sequences are LGHNA and YSLEER.

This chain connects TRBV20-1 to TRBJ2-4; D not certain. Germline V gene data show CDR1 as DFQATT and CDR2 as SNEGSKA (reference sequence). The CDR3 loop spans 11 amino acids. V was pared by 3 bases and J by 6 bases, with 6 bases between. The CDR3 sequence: CSARVGNIQYF. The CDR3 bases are TGCAGTGCTAGGGTCGGAAACATTCAGTACTTC.

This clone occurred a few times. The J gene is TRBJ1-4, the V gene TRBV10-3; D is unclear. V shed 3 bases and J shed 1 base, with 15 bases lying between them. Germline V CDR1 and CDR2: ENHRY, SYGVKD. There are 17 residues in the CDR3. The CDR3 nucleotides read TGTGCCATCAGTGAAACGACCATGCGTGTAACTAATGAAAAACTGTTTTTT. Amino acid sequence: CAISETTMRVTNEKLFF.

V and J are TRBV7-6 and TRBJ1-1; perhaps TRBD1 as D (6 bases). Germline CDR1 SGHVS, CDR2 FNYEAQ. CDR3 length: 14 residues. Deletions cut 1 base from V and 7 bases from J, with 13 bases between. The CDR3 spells CASSLEGGADEAFF. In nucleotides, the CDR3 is TGTGCCAGCAGCTTAGAGGGGGGCGCTGATGAAGCTTTCTTT.

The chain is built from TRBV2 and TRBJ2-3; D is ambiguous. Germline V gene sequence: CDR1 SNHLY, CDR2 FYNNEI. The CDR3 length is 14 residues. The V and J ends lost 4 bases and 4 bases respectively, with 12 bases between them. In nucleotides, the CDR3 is TGTGCCAGCAGTGTGGTAAGGGCCTCAGATACGCAGTATTTT. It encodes CASSVVRASDTQYF. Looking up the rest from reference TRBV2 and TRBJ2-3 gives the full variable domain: EPEVTQTPSHQVTQMGQEVILRCVPISNHLYFYWYRQILGQKVEFLVSFYNNEISEKSEIFDDQFSVERPDGSNFTLKIRSTKLEDSAMYFCASSVVRASDTQYFGPGTRLTVL.

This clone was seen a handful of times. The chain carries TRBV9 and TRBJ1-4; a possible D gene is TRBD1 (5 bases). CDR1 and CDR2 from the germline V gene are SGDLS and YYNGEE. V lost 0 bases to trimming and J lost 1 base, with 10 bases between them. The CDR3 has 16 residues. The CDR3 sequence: CASSVGAGGTNEKLFF. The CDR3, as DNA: TGTGCCAGCAGCGTAGGAGCGGGGGGAACTAATGAAAAACTGTTTTTT.

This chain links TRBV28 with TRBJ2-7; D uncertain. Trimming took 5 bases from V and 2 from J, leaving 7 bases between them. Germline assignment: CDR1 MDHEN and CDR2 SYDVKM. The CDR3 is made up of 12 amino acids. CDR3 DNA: TGTGCCAGCAGTGTGTCAGCCTACGAGCAGTACTTC. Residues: CASSVSAYEQYF.

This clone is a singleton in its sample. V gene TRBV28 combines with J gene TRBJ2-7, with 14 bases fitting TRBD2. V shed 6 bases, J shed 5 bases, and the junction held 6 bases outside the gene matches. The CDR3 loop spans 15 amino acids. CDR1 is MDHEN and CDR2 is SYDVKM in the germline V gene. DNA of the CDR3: TGTGCCAGCAGCCGAGGGACTAGCGGGAGTCACGAGCAGTACTTC. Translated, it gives CASSRGTSGSHEQYF. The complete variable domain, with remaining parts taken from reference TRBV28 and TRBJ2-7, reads DVKVTQSSRYLVKRTGEKVFLECVQDMDHENMFWYRQDPGLGLRLIYFSYDVKMKEKGDIPEGYSVSREKKERFSLILESASTNQTSMYLCASSRGTSGSHEQYFGPGTRLTVT.

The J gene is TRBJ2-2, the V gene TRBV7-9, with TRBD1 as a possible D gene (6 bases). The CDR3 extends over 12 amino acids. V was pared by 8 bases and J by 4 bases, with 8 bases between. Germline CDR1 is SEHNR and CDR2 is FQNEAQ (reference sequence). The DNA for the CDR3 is TGTGCCAGCCCAGGGGCCACCGGGGAGCTGTTTTTT. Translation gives CASPGATGELFF.

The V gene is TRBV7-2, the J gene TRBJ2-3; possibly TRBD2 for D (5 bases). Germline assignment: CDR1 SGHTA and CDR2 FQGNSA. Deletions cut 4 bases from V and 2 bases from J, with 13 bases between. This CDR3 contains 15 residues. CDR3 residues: CASSYTGGPTDTQYF. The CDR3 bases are TGTGCCAGCAGCTATACCGGAGGCCCCACAGATACGCAGTATTTT.

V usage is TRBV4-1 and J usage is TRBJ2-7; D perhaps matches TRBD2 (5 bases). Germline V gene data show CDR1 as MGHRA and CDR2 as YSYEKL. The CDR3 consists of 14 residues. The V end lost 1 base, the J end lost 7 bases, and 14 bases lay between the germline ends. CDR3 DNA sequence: TGCGCCAGCAGCCAAGTTGAGGGAACGGGGGAGCAGTACTTC. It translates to CASSQVEGTGEQYF.

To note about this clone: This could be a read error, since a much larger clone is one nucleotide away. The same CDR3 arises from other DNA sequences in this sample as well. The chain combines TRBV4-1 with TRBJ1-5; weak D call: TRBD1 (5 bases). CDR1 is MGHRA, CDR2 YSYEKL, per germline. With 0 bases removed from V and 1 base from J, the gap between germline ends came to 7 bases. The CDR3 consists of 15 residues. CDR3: CASSQDQGSNQPQHF. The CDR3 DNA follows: TGCGCCAGCAGCCAAGACCAGGGCAGCAATCAGCCCCAGCATTTT.

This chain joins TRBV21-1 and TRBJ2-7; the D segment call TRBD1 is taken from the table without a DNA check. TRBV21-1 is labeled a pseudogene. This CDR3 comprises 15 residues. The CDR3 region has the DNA TGTGCCAGCAGCAGATCCGGGACATCTCCATACGAGCAGTACTTC. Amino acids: CASSRSGTSPYEQYF.

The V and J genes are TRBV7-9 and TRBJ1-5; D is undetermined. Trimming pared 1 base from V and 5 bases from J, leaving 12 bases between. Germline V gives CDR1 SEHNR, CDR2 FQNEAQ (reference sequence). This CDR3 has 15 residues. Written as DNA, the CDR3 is TGTGCCAGCAGCTTAGGGTGGGCCGGGGATCAGCCCCAGCATTTT. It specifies CASSLGWAGDQPQHF.

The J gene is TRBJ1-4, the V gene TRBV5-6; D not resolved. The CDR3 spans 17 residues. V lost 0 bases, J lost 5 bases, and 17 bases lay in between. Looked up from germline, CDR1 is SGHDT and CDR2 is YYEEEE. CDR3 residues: CASSLAYSGIRNEKLFF. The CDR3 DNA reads TGTGCCAGCAGCTTGGCGTACTCGGGAATTCGAAATGAAAAACTGTTTTTT.

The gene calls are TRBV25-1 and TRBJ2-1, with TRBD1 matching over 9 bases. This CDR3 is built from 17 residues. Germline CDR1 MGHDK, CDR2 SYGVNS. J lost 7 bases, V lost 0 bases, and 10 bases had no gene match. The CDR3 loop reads CASSEYSGTGFYNEQFF. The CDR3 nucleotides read TGTGCCAGCAGTGAATATTCAGGGACAGGGTTTTATAATGAGCAGTTCTTC.

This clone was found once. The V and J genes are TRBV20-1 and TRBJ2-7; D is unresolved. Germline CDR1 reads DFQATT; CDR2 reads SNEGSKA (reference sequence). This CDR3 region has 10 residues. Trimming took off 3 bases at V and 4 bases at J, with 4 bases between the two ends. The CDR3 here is CSASLYEQYF. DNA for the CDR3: TGCAGTGCTAGCCTTTACGAGCAGTACTTC.

Here the CDR3 reads CASSLRQGNYGYTF. The CDR3 nucleotides read TGTGCCAGCAGCCTAAGACAGGGCAACTATGGCTACACCTTC. The rearrangement uses TRBV27 and TRBJ1-2; 7 bases align to TRBD1. J was trimmed by 2 bases and V by 6 bases; bases with no gene match: 6. The CDR3 loop spans 14 amino acids. The V gene's germline CDR1 is MNHEY and CDR2 SMNVEV (reference sequence).

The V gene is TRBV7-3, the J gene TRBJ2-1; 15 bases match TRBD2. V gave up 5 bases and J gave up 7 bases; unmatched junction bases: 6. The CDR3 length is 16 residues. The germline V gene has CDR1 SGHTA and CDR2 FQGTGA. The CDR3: CASSPTGLAGGNEQFF. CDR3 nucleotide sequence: TGTGCCAGCAGCCCGACGGGACTAGCGGGAGGTAATGAGCAGTTCTTC. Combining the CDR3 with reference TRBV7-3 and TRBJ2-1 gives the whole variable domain GAGVSQTPSNKVTEKGKYVELRCDPISGHTALYWYRQSLGQGPEFLIYFQGTGAADDSGLPNDRFFAVRPEGSVSTLKIQRTERGDSAVYLCASSPTGLAGGNEQFFGPGTRLTVL.

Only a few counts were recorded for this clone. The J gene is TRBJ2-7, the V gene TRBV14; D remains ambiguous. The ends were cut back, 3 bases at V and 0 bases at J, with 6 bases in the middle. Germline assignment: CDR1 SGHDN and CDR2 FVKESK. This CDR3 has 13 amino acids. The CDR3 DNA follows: TGTGCCAGCAGCCAGGACCCCTCCTACGAGCAGTACTTC. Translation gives CASSQDPSYEQYF.

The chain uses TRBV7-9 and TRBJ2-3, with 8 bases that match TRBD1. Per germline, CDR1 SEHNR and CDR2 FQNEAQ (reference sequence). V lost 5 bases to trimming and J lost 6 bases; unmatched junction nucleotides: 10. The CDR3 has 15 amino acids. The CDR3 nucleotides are TGTGCCAGCAGCCCAGCGACAGGGGCTTGGGATACGCAGTATTTT. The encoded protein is CASSPATGAWDTQYF.

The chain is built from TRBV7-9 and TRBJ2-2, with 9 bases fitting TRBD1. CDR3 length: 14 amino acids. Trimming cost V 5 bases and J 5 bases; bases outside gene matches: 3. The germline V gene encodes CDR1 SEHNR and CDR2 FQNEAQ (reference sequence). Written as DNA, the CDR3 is TGTGCCAGCAGCGCGACAGGGGGAACCGGGGAGCTGTTTTTT. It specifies CASSATGGTGELFF.

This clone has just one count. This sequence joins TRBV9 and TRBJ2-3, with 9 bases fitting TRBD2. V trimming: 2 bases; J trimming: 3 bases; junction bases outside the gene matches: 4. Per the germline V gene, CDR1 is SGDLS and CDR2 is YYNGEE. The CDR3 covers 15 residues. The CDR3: CASSVGGRGTDTQYF. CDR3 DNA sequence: TGTGCCAGCAGCGTGGGCGGGAGGGGTACAGATACGCAGTATTTT.

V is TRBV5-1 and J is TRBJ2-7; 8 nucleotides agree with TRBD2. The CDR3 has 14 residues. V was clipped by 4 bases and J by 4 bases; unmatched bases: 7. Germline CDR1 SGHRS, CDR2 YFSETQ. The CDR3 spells CASSPSGSKYEQYF. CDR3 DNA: TGCGCCAGCAGCCCCAGCGGGAGCAAGTACGAGCAGTACTTC.

This CDR3 reads CASSVDGSGFYEQYF. The DNA of the CDR3 is TGTGCCAGCAGCGTAGACGGGTCGGGCTTCTACGAGCAGTACTTC. The gene calls are TRBV9 and TRBJ2-7; D ambiguous. V gave up 0 bases and J gave up 3 bases, with 13 bases separating them. The CDR3 sequence is 15 residues long. Germline assignment: CDR1 SGDLS and CDR2 YYNGEE.